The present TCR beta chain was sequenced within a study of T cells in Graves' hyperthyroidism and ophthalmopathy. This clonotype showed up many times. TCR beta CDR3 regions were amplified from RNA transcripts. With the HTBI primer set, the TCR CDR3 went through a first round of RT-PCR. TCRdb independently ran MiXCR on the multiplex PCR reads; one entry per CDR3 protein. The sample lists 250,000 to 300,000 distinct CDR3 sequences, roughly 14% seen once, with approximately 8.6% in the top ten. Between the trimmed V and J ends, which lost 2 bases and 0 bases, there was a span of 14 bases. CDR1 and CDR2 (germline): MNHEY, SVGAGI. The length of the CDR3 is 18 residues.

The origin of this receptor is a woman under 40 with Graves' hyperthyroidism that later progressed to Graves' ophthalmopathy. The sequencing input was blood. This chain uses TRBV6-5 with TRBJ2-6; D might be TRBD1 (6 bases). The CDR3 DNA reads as TGTGCCAGCAGTTACATTACAGGGTCCCCCTCTGGGGCCAACGTCCTGACTTTC. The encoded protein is CASSYITGSPSGANVLTF.